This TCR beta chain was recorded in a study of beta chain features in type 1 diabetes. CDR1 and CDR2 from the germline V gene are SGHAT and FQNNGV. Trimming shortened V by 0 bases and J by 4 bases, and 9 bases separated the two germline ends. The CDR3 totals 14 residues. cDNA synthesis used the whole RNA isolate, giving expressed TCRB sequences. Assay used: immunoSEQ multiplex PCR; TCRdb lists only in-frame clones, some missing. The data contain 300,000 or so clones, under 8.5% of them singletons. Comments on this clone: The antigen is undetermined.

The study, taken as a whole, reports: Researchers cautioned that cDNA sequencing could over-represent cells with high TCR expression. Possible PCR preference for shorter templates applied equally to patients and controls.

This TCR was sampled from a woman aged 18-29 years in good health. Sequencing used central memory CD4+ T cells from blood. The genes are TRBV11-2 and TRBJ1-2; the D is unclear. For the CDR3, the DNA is TGTGCCAGCAGCTTAGAACCGTCCGGCTATGGCTACACCTTC. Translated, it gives CASSLEPSGYGYTF.